This paragraph reports one T cell receptor beta chain. Antigen: not known. Data came from immunoSEQ multiplex PCR; TCRdb stores just in-frame clones and leaves some out. The sample comprises about 1,900 clones, roughly 22% of which are singletons, and 7.5% to 9% rests with the top ten. The data belong to a study of T cells in localized non-small cell lung cancer. Per the germline V gene, CDR1 is LNHDA and CDR2 is SQIVND (reference sequence). The germline V and J ends were trimmed by 5 bases and 4 bases, with 18 bases remaining between them. There are 15 residues in the CDR3. Findings of the study overall: Adjacent uninvolved lung tissue had the highest T cell clonality, exceeding tumor. Heterogeneity remains possible because sequencing was limited to only one tumor region. Among the top 100 tumor clones, a median about 60 appeared in adjacent lung. The study linked higher blood T cell density to longer overall survival.

The V call is TRBV19, the J call TRBJ2-7; TRBD1 might be the D (6 bases). Material: lung tumor tissue, obtained before any cancer treatment. The sequence was obtained from a woman between 35 and 70 years old with stage I lung adenocarcinoma. The CDR3 sequence: CASSSLEGTSYEQYF. The CDR3 bases are TGTGCCAGTAGTTCTTTAGAGGGGACATCTTACGAGCAGTACTTC.